The clone carrying this TCR beta chain was recorded many times. After removal of 3 bases from V and 7 bases from J, the junction contained 7 bases not matched to a gene. The CDR3 spans 15 residues. Germline assignment: CDR1 DFQATT and CDR2 SNEGSKA (reference sequence). These data belong to a study of T cells in Graves' hyperthyroidism and ophthalmopathy. Amplified TCR beta CDR3 regions came from RNA transcripts. First-round RT-PCR of the TCR CDR3 relied on the HTBI primer set. Via MiXCR, TCRdb re-called the multiplex PCR reads, giving one row per CDR3 protein. Here the sample spans hundreds of thousands of distinct CDR3 sequences, 12% to 15% being singletons.

The receptor's source is a woman in her 40s with Graves' hyperthyroidism. The sequencing input was blood. The rearrangement uses TRBV20-1 and TRBJ2-1; 12 bases line up with TRBD2. The chain's CDR3 is CSASPLAGGLNEQFF. CDR3 nucleotide sequence: TGCAGTGCTAGCCCTCTAGCGGGAGGGCTAAATGAGCAGTTCTTC.